This TCR beta chain is from a study of T cell responses to AZD1222 COVID-19 vaccine. Study overall: Second doses that came at about 4 or about 12 weeks were put together.

Germline assignment: CDR1 LGHDT and CDR2 YNNKEL (reference sequence). The CDR3 is made up of 13 amino acids. V gave up 1 base and J gave up 4 bases, with 8 bases separating them. The repertoire was sequenced with immunoSEQ multiplex PCR; TCRdb's copy has only in-frame clones and lacks some. Of roughly 120,000 clones in the sample, about 90% were seen once. Remarks on this clone: The antigen is unknown. Other DNA sequences in the same sample also yield this CDR3.

The study's findings and limits: White British people made up most donors, females outnumbered males, and clonal diversity was possibly underestimated. Dominant at 160-218 and 743-854, vaccine-associated CD4 TCRs also spanned spike.

The V call is TRBV3-1 (or the pseudogene TRBV3-2), the J call TRBJ2-7; the D is unclear. This sequence was found in an adult in good health. Specimen: peripheral blood, collected on day 0 of AZD1222 vaccination. The CDR3 sequence: CASSQVDGYEQYF. The CDR3 DNA reads TGTGCCAGCAGCCAAGTTGACGGTTACGAGCAGTACTTC.